This TCR beta chain was profiled in a study of radiation and T cells in renal cell carcinoma. General observations from the study: Without pretreatment biopsies, baseline tumor clonotype presence was undetermined. In blood, top tumor clones expanded by 2 weeks, shrinking by 4.

Regarding this clone: Its cognate antigen is unknown.

Profiled with immunoSEQ multiplex PCR; TCRdb holds only in-frame clones, not every one. Of some 44,000 clones listed, about 84% were seen once; the top ten hold 25% to 30%. Documented time point: blood 4 weeks post-SBRT, at nephrectomy. Treatment of the sample: 15 Gy SBRT to primary tumor, nephrectomy 4 weeks later. Nephrectomy followed 15 Gy stereotactic body radiation by 4 weeks. Clear cell pathology was present in this patient's renal cell carcinoma. Specimen: blood, collected from a patient whose treatment included radiotherapy and nephrectomy. This receptor was taken from a woman between 65 and 79 years old with renal cell carcinoma.

CDR3 region: CASSRDTNYGYTF. The CDR3 DNA reads TGTGCCAGCAGCCGGGACACGAACTATGGCTACACCTTC. The chain combines TRBV7-9 with TRBJ1-2; the D gene is possibly TRBD1 (6 bases). Deletions cut 5 bases from V and 2 bases from J, with 9 bases between. Germline V gene lookup returns CDR1 SEHNR and CDR2 FQNEAQ (reference sequence). The length of the CDR3 is 13 residues.